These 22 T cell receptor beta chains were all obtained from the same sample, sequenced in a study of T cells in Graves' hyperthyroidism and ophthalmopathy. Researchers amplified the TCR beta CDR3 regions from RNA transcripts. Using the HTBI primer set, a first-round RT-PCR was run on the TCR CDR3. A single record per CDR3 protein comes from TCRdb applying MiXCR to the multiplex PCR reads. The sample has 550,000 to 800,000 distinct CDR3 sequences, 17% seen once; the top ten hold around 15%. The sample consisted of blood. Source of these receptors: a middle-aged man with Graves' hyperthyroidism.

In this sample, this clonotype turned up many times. The CDR3 is CASGPPAGSNEQFF. The CDR3 DNA reads TGTGCTAGTGGTCCCCCCGCGGGGTCGAATGAGCAGTTCTTC. The J gene is TRBJ2-1, the V gene TRBV12-5; perhaps TRBD2 as D (6 bases). Germline CDR1 and CDR2: LGHNT and FRNRAP. Trimming took 5 bases from V and 7 from J, leaving 15 bases between them. The CDR3 extends over 14 amino acids.

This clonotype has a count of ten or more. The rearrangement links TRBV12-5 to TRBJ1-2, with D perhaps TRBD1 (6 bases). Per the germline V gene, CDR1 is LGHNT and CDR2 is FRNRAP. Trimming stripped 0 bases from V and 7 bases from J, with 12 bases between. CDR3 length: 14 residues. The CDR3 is CASGLVPGHRGYTF. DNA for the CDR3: TGTGCTAGTGGTTTGGTTCCGGGACATCGTGGCTACACCTTC.

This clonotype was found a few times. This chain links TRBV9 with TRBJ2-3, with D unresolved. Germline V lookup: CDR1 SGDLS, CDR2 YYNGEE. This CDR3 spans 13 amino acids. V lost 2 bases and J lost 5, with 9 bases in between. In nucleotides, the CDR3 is TGTGCCAGCAGCGTGGCTAGGGAAGATACGCAGTATTTT. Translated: CASSVAREDTQYF. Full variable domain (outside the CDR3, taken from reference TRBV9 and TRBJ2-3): DSGVTQTPKHLITATGQRVTLRCSPRSGDLSVYWYQQSLDQGLQFLIQYYNGEERAKGNILERFSAQQFPDLHSELNLSSLELGDSALYFCASSVAREDTQYFGPGTRLTVL.

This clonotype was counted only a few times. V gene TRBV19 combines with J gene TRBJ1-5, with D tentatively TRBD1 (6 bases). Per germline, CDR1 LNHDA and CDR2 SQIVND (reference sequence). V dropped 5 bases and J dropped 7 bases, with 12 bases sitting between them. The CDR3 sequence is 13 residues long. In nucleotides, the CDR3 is TGTGCCAGTAGTTCCACAGGGCTGCAGCCCCAGCATTTT. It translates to CASSSTGLQPQHF.

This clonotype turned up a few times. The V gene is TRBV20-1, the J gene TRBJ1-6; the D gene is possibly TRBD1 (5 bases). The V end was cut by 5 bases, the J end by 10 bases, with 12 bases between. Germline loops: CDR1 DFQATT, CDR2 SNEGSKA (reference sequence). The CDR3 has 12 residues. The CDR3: CSAQGGGSPLHF. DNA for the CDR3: TGCAGTGCTCAGGGCGGGGGATCACCCCTCCACTTT.

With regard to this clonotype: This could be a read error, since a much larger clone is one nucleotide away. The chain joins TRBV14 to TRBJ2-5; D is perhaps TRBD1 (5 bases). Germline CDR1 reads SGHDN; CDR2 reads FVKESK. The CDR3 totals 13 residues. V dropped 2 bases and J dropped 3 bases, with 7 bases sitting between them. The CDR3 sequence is CASSQNRKETQYF. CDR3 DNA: TGTGCCAGCAGCCAAAACAGGAAAGAGACCCAGTACTTC.

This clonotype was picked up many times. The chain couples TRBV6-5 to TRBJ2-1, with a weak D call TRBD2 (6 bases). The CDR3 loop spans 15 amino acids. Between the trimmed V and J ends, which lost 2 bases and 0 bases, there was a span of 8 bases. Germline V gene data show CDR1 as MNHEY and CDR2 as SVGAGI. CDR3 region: CASSYGGVSYNEQFF. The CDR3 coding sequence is TGTGCCAGCAGTTACGGAGGGGTCTCCTACAATGAGCAGTTCTTC.

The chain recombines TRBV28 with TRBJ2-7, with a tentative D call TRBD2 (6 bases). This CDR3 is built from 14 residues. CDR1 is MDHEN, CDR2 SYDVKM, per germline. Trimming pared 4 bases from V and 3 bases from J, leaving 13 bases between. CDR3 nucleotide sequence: TGTGCCAGCAGTTCCGGGACTGTCCTCTACGAGCAGTACTTC. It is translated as CASSSGTVLYEQYF. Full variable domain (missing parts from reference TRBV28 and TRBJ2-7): DVKVTQSSRYLVKRTGEKVFLECVQDMDHENMFWYRQDPGLGLRLIYFSYDVKMKEKGDIPEGYSVSREKKERFSLILESASTNQTSMYLCASSSGTVLYEQYFGPGTRLTVT.

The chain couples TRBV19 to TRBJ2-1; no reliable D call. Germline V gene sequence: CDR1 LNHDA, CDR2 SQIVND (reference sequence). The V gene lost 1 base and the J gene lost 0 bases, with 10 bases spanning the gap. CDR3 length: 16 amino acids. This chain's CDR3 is CASSIGSPGSYNEQFF. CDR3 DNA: TGTGCCAGTAGTATAGGGAGCCCAGGCTCCTACAATGAGCAGTTCTTC.

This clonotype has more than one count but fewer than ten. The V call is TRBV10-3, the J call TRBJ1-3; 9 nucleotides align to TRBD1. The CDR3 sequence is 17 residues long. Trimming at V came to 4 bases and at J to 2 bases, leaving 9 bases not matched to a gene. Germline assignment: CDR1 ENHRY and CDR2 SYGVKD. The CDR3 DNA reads TGTGCCATCAGTGTAAATACTGGGACAGGGACTGGAAACACCATATATTTT. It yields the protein CAISVNTGTGTGNTIYF.

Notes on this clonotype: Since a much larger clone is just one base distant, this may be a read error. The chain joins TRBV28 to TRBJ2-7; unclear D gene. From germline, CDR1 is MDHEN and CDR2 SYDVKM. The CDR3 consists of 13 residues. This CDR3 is CASSFMSSYKQYF. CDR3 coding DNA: TGTGCCAGCAGTTTTATGAGCTCCTACAAGCAGTACTTC.

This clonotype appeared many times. The chain's CDR3 is CASSAGLTRAFF. The CDR3 coding sequence is TGCGCCAGCAGTGCGGGACTTACAAGGGCTTTCTTT. The chain uses TRBV10-2 and TRBJ1-1; weak D call: TRBD1 (5 bases). V was trimmed by 4 bases and J by 11 bases, leaving 14 bases between them. Germline CDR1 and CDR2: WSHSY and SAAADI. The CDR3 is 12 amino acids.

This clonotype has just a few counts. The CDR3 protein is CASSADRDRESTQYF. The CDR3 DNA reads as TGTGCCAGCAGCGCGGACCGGGACAGGGAGAGTACGCAGTATTTT. The chain recombines TRBV9 with TRBJ2-3; 9 bases are shared with TRBD1. The CDR3 runs to 15 residues. J lost 8 bases, V lost 3 bases, and 10 bases had no gene match. Germline V gene data show CDR1 as SGDLS and CDR2 as YYNGEE.

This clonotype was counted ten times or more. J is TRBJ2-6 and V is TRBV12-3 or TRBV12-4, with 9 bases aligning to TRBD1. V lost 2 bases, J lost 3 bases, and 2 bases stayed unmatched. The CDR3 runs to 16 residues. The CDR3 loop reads CASSLYRGLGANVLTF. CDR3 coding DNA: TGTGCCAGCAGTTTATACAGGGGGCTTGGGGCCAACGTCCTGACTTTC.

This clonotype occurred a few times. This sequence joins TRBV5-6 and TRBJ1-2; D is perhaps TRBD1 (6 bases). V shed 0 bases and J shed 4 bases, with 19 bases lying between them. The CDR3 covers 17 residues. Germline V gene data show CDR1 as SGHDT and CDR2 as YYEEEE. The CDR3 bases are TGTGCCAGCAGCTTGGAGGGACACCTGGCGAGTGGCTATGGCTACACCTTC. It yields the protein CASSLEGHLASGYGYTF.

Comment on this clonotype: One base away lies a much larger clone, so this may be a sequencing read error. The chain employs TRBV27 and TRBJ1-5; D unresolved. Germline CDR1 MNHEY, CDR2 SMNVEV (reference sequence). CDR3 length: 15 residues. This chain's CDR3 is CASSLVAGANQPRHF. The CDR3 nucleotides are TGTGCCAGCAGTTTAGTGGCAGGAGCCAATCAGCCCCGGCATTTT.

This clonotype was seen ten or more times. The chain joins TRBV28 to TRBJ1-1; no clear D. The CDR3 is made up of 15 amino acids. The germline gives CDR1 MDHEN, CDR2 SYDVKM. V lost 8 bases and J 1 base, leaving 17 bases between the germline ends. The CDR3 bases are TGTGCCAGCTCCATGTCGGTCGGAGCGAACACTGAAGCTTTCTTT. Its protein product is CASSMSVGANTEAFF.

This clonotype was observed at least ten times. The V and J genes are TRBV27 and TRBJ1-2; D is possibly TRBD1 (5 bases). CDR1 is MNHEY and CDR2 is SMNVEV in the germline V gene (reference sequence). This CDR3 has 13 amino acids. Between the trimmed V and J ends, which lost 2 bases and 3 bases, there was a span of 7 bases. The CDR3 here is CASSLGTYYGYTF. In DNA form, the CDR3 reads TGTGCCAGCAGTTTAGGGACTTACTATGGCTACACCTTC.

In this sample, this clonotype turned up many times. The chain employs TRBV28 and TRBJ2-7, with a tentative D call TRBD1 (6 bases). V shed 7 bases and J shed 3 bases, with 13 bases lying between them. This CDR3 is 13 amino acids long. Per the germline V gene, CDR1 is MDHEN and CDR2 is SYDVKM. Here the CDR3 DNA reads TGTGCCAGCACCCCGGGACATGGCTACGAGCAGTACTTC. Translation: CASTPGHGYEQYF.

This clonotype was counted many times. CDR3 in DNA: TGTGCCAGCCGGGCACGGACATCAGGCTATGGCTACACCTTC. Protein product: CASRARTSGYGYTF. J is TRBJ1-2 and V is TRBV6-1, with D perhaps TRBD1 (5 bases). The ends were cut back, 8 bases at V and 4 bases at J, with 17 bases in the middle. Germline V gene data show CDR1 as MNHNS and CDR2 as SASEGT. This CDR3 spans 14 amino acids.

CDR3 sequence: CASASGGRSGANVLTF. CDR3 DNA: TGTGCCAGCGCATCGGGGGGTCGGTCTGGGGCCAACGTCCTGACTTTC. The chain employs TRBV28 and TRBJ2-6; 7 bases fit TRBD2. This CDR3 has 16 residues. Losses at the gene ends were 8 bases for V and 1 base for J; bases not matched to a gene: 8. Germline V gene lookup returns CDR1 MDHEN and CDR2 SYDVKM.

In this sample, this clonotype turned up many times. CDR3 sequence: CSANPPRQGSDTQYF. The DNA of the CDR3 is TGCAGTGCTAACCCGCCGCGACAGGGCTCAGATACGCAGTATTTT. V gene TRBV20-1 combines with J gene TRBJ2-3; 7 bases match TRBD1. The J segment lost 4 bases and the V segment lost 4 bases, leaving 11 bases of the junction unmatched. The CDR3 has 15 residues. Germline values: CDR1 DFQATT, CDR2 SNEGSKA (reference sequence).